Below are 9 T cell receptor beta chains sequenced from a single sample in a study of T cell responses to AZD1222 COVID-19 vaccine. Method: immunoSEQ multiplex PCR; TCRdb's copy keeps in-frame clones and lacks some. Here the sample spans fewer than 200,000 clones, 85% to 95% being singletons. Sample: peripheral blood, taken on day 0 of AZD1222 vaccination. Source of these receptors: an adult in good health.

The CDR3 loop reads CASSEVGHTEAFF. CDR3 nucleotides: TGTGCCAGCAGTGAGGTGGGTCACACTGAAGCTTTCTTT. The V gene is TRBV2, the J gene TRBJ1-1; D not resolved. V lost 3 bases, J lost 3 bases, and 8 bases lay in between. This CDR3 has 13 amino acids. The germline V gene encodes CDR1 SNHLY and CDR2 FYNNEI. Full variable domain (remainder filled in from reference TRBV2 and TRBJ1-1): EPEVTQTPSHQVTQMGQEVILRCVPISNHLYFYWYRQILGQKVEFLVSFYNNEISEKSEIFDDQFSVERPDGSNFTLKIRSTKLEDSAMYFCASSEVGHTEAFFGQGTRLTVV.

This chain joins TRBV5-1 and TRBJ2-2; D may match TRBD1 or TRBD2 (5 bases each). The ends were cut back, 4 bases at V and 6 bases at J, with 16 bases in the middle. This CDR3 contains 15 residues. CDR1 and CDR2 (germline): SGHRS, YFSETQ. The DNA for the CDR3 is TGCGCCAGCAGCCCGGACAACAGACTATCCGGGGAGCTGTTTTTT. This codes for CASSPDNRLSGELFF.

This chain links TRBV5-4 with TRBJ1-1; unclear D gene. Trimming took off 0 bases at V and 3 bases at J, with 9 bases between the two ends. Germline V gene lookup returns CDR1 SGHNT and CDR2 YYREEE (reference sequence). The CDR3 sequence is 14 residues long. CDR3 protein: CASSLAGADTEAFF. Here the CDR3 DNA reads TGTGCCAGCAGCTTGGCGGGCGCGGACACTGAAGCTTTCTTT.

The V call is TRBV4-3, the J call TRBJ1-2; a possible D gene is TRBD1 (5 bases). The V end lost 0 bases, the J end lost 4 bases, and 12 bases lay between the germline ends. The CDR3 consists of 15 residues. Per the germline V gene, CDR1 is LGHNA and CDR2 is YSLEER. CDR3 coding DNA: TGCGCCAGCAGCCAAGATCGGGGGAAGGGCTATGGCTACACCTTC. Its protein product is CASSQDRGKGYGYTF.

V gene TRBV5-1 combines with J gene TRBJ2-7; the D is unclear. The CDR3 covers 16 residues. Deletions cut 0 bases from V and 0 bases from J, with 13 bases between. Germline V gene sequence: CDR1 SGHRS, CDR2 YFSETQ. The CDR3 DNA is TGCGCCAGCAGCTTGGGGGCGGCTTCGAGCTCCTACGAGCAGTACGTC. It encodes CASSLGAASSSYEQYV.

The CDR3 region has the DNA TGTGCCAGCAGCTTACGGCCAGAGACCCAGTACTTC. It is translated as CASSLRPETQYF. The chain employs TRBV11-2 and TRBJ2-5; no definite D call. Looked up from germline, CDR1 is SGHAT and CDR2 is FQNNGV. The CDR3 runs 12 residues. The germline V and J ends were trimmed by 2 bases and 4 bases, with 5 bases remaining between them.

V and J are TRBV19 and TRBJ1-5; the match to TRBD1 covers 10 bases. Trimming cost V 4 bases and J 3 bases; bases outside gene matches: 6. The CDR3 covers 16 residues. Germline CDR1 LNHDA, CDR2 SQIVND (reference sequence). The CDR3 sequence is CASSTFGTGDNQPQHF. CDR3 coding DNA: TGTGCCAGTAGTACCTTCGGGACAGGGGACAATCAGCCCCAGCATTTT.

Here the CDR3 DNA reads TGTGCCAGCAGTAAGGTAGACAGGGACTATGGCTACACCTTC. This translates into CASSKVDRDYGYTF. The chain carries TRBV6-5 and TRBJ1-2; 7 positions agree with TRBD1. The CDR3 covers 14 residues. Trimming cost V 5 bases and J 3 bases; bases outside gene matches: 6. Germline V gives CDR1 MNHEY, CDR2 SVGAGI.

The V and J genes are TRBV5-4 and TRBJ2-1; no clear D gene. The CDR3 is made up of 12 amino acids. The ends were cut back, 3 bases at V and 7 bases at J, with 8 bases in the middle. In germline, CDR1 is SGHNT, CDR2 YYREEE (reference sequence). The CDR3 here is CASSSLWNEQFF. The DNA of the CDR3 is TGTGCCAGCAGCTCCCTTTGGAATGAGCAGTTCTTC.